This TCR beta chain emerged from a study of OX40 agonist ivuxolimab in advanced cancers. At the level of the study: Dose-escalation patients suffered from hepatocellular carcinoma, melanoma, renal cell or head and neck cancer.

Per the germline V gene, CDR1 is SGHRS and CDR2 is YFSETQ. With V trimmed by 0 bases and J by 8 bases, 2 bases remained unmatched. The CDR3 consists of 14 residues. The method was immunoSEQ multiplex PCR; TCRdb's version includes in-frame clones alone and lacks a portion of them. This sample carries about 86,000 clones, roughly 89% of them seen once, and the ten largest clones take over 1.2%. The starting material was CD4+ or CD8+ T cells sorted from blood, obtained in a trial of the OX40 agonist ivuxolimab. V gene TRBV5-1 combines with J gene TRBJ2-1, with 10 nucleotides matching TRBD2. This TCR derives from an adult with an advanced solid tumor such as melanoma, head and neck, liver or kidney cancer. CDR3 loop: CASSLGTSGHEQFF. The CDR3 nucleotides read TGCGCCAGCAGCTTGGGGACTAGCGGCCATGAGCAGTTCTTC.